This entry lists 28 T cell receptor beta chains sequenced from one sample in a study of cytomegalovirus exposure and HLA in healthy donors listed by TCRdb under 2017. Libraries were prepared through the immunoSEQ multiplex PCR assay. For the multiplex PCR, a mixture combining 60 forward primers for TCR Vbeta segments and 13 reverse primers for TCR Jbeta segments was used. This is the immuneACCESS table as TCRdb keeps it, with only in-frame sequences that have V and J called. A part of the clones is gone; compared with another copy, unresolved V genes explain less than half, and the rest is unexplained. In this sample the table shows 150,000 or so clones, roughly 84% of which occur a single time. Together, the top ten hold 2.3% of the sample. The sequenced material came from PBMCs. The receptor set was obtained from a woman younger than 35 in good health and CMV-seronegative.

The chain couples TRBV10-3 to TRBJ1-4; perhaps TRBD1 as D (5 bases). The V and J ends lost 0 bases and 0 bases respectively, with 8 bases between them. The CDR3 has 16 residues. From germline, CDR1 is ENHRY and CDR2 SYGVKD. CDR3 sequence (DNA): TGTGCCATCAGTGAGTCGGGGGGACCAACTAATGAAAAACTGTTTTTT. Residues: CAISESGGPTNEKLFF.

The chain recombines TRBV7-2 with TRBJ2-1, with TRBD1 matching 8 bases. The CDR3 length is 17 residues. V lost 5 bases and J lost 9; bases outside the gene matches: 18. Germline CDR1 is SGHTA and CDR2 is FQGNSA. CDR3 sequence: CASSGGTGGTMGGEQFF. CDR3 DNA: TGTGCCAGCAGCGGAGGGACAGGAGGGACCATGGGGGGTGAGCAGTTCTTC.

The V and J genes are TRBV19 and TRBJ1-2; a weak D match, TRBD1 (6 bases). V was trimmed by 7 bases and J by 5 bases, leaving 14 bases between them. CDR1 LNHDA and CDR2 SQIVND come from the germline V gene (reference sequence). The CDR3 is 13 residues long. The CDR3 region is CASNLAGVYGYTF. Here the CDR3 DNA reads TGTGCCAGTAACCTCGCAGGGGTTTATGGCTACACCTTC.

The V and J genes are TRBV28 and TRBJ2-7; tentative D call: TRBD2 (5 bases). Per the germline V gene, CDR1 is MDHEN and CDR2 is SYDVKM. This CDR3 is 15 amino acids long. Trimming removed 2 bases from V and 4 bases from J, with 15 bases in between. The DNA for the CDR3 is TGTGCCAGCAGTTTAGGTTCCTTAGGAGGTTACGAGCAGTACTTC. Translation: CASSLGSLGGYEQYF.

The chain combines TRBV7-2 with TRBJ2-5, with a tentative D call TRBD1 (6 bases). There are 17 residues in the CDR3. Trimming removed 1 base at V and 4 bases at J, with 19 bases between. Per the germline V gene, CDR1 is SGHTA and CDR2 is FQGNSA. The CDR3, as DNA: TGTGCCAGCAGCTTAGGCGCACTCCTCCTAGGGGGAGAGACCCAGTACTTC. Amino acids: CASSLGALLLGGETQYF.

This clone was found once. The chain recombines TRBV7-2 with TRBJ2-7; the D is unclear. CDR1 and CDR2 (germline): SGHTA, FQGNSA. V was clipped by 1 base and J by 2 bases, with 6 bases between them. This CDR3 comprises 13 residues. CDR3 sequence reads: CASSLGRTYEQYF. CDR3 DNA: TGTGCCAGCAGCTTAGGGCGGACCTACGAGCAGTACTTC.

This rearrangement joins TRBV5-1 to TRBJ2-1, with a tentative D call TRBD2 (5 bases). Trimming cost V 7 bases and J 7 bases, with 21 bases left between them. The CDR3 contains 15 residues. CDR1 is SGHRS, CDR2 YFSETQ, per germline. The CDR3 reads CASYPHRAVGNEQFF. CDR3 coding DNA: TGCGCCAGCTACCCCCATAGAGCGGTGGGGAATGAGCAGTTCTTC.

The chain joins TRBV5-1 to TRBJ1-1; possible D gene TRBD1, 5 bases. This CDR3 comprises 13 residues. V lost 0 bases and J lost 3, with 6 bases in between. The germline V gene has CDR1 SGHRS and CDR2 YFSETQ. DNA for the CDR3: TGCGCCAGCAGCTTGGAACAGGACACTGAAGCTTTCTTT. Its protein is CASSLEQDTEAFF. The variable domain in full, completed from reference TRBV5-1 and TRBJ1-1, reads KAGVTQTPRYLIKTRGQQVTLSCSPISGHRSVSWYQQTPGQGLQFLFEYFSETQRNKGNFPGRFSGRQFSNSRSEMNVSTLELGDSALYLCASSLEQDTEAFFGQGTRLTVV.

This clone came up a few times. The gene calls are TRBV4-3 and TRBJ2-7; D not certain. V lost 4 bases to trimming and J lost 2 bases, with 12 bases between them. Looked up from germline, CDR1 is LGHNA and CDR2 is YSLEER. This CDR3 is 14 amino acids long. CDR3 in amino acids: CASSPSNFPYEQYF. The CDR3 coding sequence is TGCGCCAGCAGCCCTAGTAACTTTCCCTACGAGCAGTACTTC.

In this sample, this clone turned up once. CDR3 DNA: TGTGCCAGCGGGGCGGGAGGCACAGATACGCAGTATTTT. Its protein is CASGAGGTDTQYF. This chain uses TRBV9 with TRBJ2-3, with TRBD2 matching 7 bases. This CDR3 has 13 residues. With 7 bases clipped from V and 1 base from J, the junction kept 3 bases outside the gene matches. The germline V gene has CDR1 SGDLS and CDR2 YYNGEE.

This clone was seen a handful of times. The chain joins TRBV4-2 to TRBJ2-3; 8 bases are a match to TRBD2. CDR3 length equals 18 residues. Losses at the gene ends were 6 bases for V and 1 base for J; bases not matched to a gene: 15. Germline V CDR1 and CDR2: LGHNA, YNFKEQ. The CDR3: CASSRRLAGAGGTDTQYF. CDR3 nucleotide sequence: TGTGCCAGCAGTCGTCGACTGGCGGGAGCGGGGGGCACAGATACGCAGTATTTT.

CDR3 in DNA: TGTGCCAGCAGCCACTATCTTAGCACAGATACGCAGTATTTT. The encoded protein is CASSHYLSTDTQYF. The chain recombines TRBV5-5 with TRBJ2-3; D gene uncertain. Trimming removed 4 bases from V and 0 bases from J, with 9 bases in between. Germline CDR1 SGHKS, CDR2 YYEKEE (reference sequence). The length of the CDR3 is 14 residues.

This chain connects TRBV5-1 to TRBJ2-7, with a possible D match to TRBD1 (5 bases). Per germline, CDR1 SGHRS and CDR2 YFSETQ. The CDR3 covers 13 residues. The V and J ends lost 0 bases and 2 bases respectively, with 6 bases between them. In DNA, the CDR3 is TGCGCCAGCAGCTTGGACAGGACCTACGAGCAGTACTTC. Protein sequence: CASSLDRTYEQYF.

This clone was seen just once. V is TRBV19 and J is TRBJ1-2; TRBD1 is a possible D gene (6 bases). The CDR3 totals 14 residues. Germline assignment: CDR1 LNHDA and CDR2 SQIVND (reference sequence). V was pared by 6 bases and J by 0 bases, with 11 bases between. The CDR3 DNA is TGTGCCAGTAGGCCGACAGGTTCTAACTATGGCTACACCTTC. It translates to CASRPTGSNYGYTF.

The chain couples TRBV19 to TRBJ2-3; 11 positions agree with TRBD2. J was trimmed by 2 bases and V by 6 bases; bases with no gene match: 7. Germline V CDR1 and CDR2: LNHDA, SQIVND (reference sequence). The CDR3 loop spans 16 amino acids. The CDR3, as DNA: TGTGCCAGTAGGAAAGGGACTAGCGGACCCACAGATACGCAGTATTTT. Protein: CASRKGTSGPTDTQYF.

The table lists this clone with a count of one. The chain couples TRBV25-1 to TRBJ1-2; 8 bases map to TRBD1. CDR1 and CDR2 (germline): MGHDK, SYGVNS. The CDR3 length is 14 residues. The junction had 9 bases not matched to a gene; V was cut back by 4 bases and J by 8 bases. The DNA for the CDR3 is TGTGCCAGCAGTGCCCATCAGGGGGCGAAAGGCTACACCTTC. Residues: CASSAHQGAKGYTF.

The chain employs TRBV19 and TRBJ1-5; maybe TRBD1 (6 bases). V lost 3 bases and J 8 bases, leaving 11 bases between the germline ends. CDR1 is LNHDA and CDR2 is SQIVND in the germline V gene (reference sequence). The CDR3 is made up of 13 amino acids. The CDR3 is CASSIWGPKPQHF. CDR3 nucleotide sequence: TGTGCCAGTAGTATTTGGGGGCCGAAGCCCCAGCATTTT.

This sequence joins TRBV7-3 and TRBJ1-1, with D possibly TRBD1 on 5 matching bases. Trimming shortened V by 4 bases and J by 4 bases, and 10 bases separated the two germline ends. The germline V gene has CDR1 SGHTA and CDR2 FQGTGA. The CDR3 is made up of 13 amino acids. CDR3: CASSSGGATEAFF. The CDR3 nucleotides read TGTGCCAGCAGCTCAGGAGGGGCCACTGAAGCTTTCTTT.

V usage is TRBV15 and J usage is TRBJ1-6; D gene uncertain. The CDR3 extends over 13 amino acids. The V and J ends lost 5 bases and 8 bases respectively, with 10 bases between them. The germline V gene encodes CDR1 LNHNV and CDR2 YYDKDF (reference sequence). This chain's CDR3 is CATSLILYSPLHF. The CDR3 DNA follows: TGTGCCACCAGCCTTATCTTATATTCACCCCTCCACTTT.

V is TRBV7-8 and J is TRBJ2-2; 10 nucleotides match TRBD2. Germline CDR1 is SGHVS and CDR2 is FQNEAQ. With 5 bases clipped from V and 6 bases from J, the junction kept 12 bases outside the gene matches. CDR3 length equals 17 residues. The chain's CDR3 is CASSPLASGSRAGELFF. The DNA of the CDR3 is TGTGCCAGCAGCCCACTGGCTAGCGGGAGTAGGGCCGGGGAGCTGTTTTTT.

V gene TRBV28 combines with J gene TRBJ1-5; no definite D call. The CDR3 contains 14 residues. Germline CDR1 MDHEN, CDR2 SYDVKM. V lost 5 bases, J lost 2 bases, and 10 bases lay in between. This chain's CDR3 is CASSAGGGNQPQHF. The DNA for the CDR3 is TGTGCCAGCAGTGCAGGCGGGGGCAATCAGCCCCAGCATTTT.

The chain links TRBV2 to TRBJ2-7; D is possibly TRBD1 (5 bases). Germline lookup yields CDR1 SNHLY and CDR2 FYNNEI. V was trimmed by 0 bases and J by 9 bases, leaving 15 bases between them. The CDR3 length is 14 residues. The DNA of the CDR3 is TGTGCCAGCAGTGAAGCTTACACAGGAGCTTGGCAGTACTTC. Residues: CASSEAYTGAWQYF.

CDR3 coding DNA: TGCGCCAGCAGCTTGGGACAGGGGGGCAATGAGCAGTTCTTC. It encodes CASSLGQGGNEQFF. The chain is built from TRBV5-1 and TRBJ2-1; 9 bases agree with TRBD1. This CDR3 contains 14 residues. CDR1 is SGHRS and CDR2 is YFSETQ in the germline V gene. V lost 0 bases, J lost 6 bases, and 1 base stayed unmatched.

The rearrangement joins TRBV2 to TRBJ2-5; TRBD2 matches at 9 bases. Germline assignment: CDR1 SNHLY and CDR2 FYNNEI. The CDR3 contains 17 residues. V was pared by 1 base and J by 4 bases, with 10 bases of the junction left unmatched. CDR3 coding DNA: TGTGCCAGCAGTGAAGTGCGAACCCTGCGGGAGGGAGAGACCCAGTACTTC. Translated, it gives CASSEVRTLREGETQYF.

This rearrangement joins TRBV7-2 to TRBJ2-5, with D unclear. Trimming left V 6 bases short and J 5 bases short, with 10 bases between. The CDR3 extends over 12 amino acids. Germline CDR1 SGHTA, CDR2 FQGNSA. The CDR3 bases are TGTGCCAGCAGTTTTACATGGGAGACCCAGTACTTC. Its translation is CASSFTWETQYF. The whole variable domain, remainder taken from reference TRBV7-2 and TRBJ2-5, is GAGVSQSPSNKVTEKGKDVELRCDPISGHTALYWYRQSLGQGLEFLIYFQGNSAPDKSGLPSDRFSAERTGGSVSTLTIQRTQQEDSAVYLCASSFTWETQYFGPGTRLLVL.

CDR3 bases: TGCGCCAGCAGCCATAACGAGCGGATTAGCACAGATACGCAGTATTTT. It yields the protein CASSHNERISTDTQYF. The genes are TRBV4-3 and TRBJ2-3; tentatively, D is TRBD2 (5 bases). The V end lost 3 bases, the J end lost 0 bases, and 13 bases lay between the germline ends. Germline V gene data show CDR1 as LGHNA and CDR2 as YSLEER. There are 16 residues in the CDR3.

The V gene is TRBV4-3, the J gene TRBJ1-5; 11 nucleotides line up with TRBD1. The CDR3 runs to 17 residues. Germline CDR1 is LGHNA and CDR2 is YSLEER. J lost 6 bases, V lost 0 bases, and 7 bases had no gene match. CDR3 amino acids: CASSQDRTGGAGQPQHF. In DNA, the CDR3 is TGCGCCAGCAGCCAAGATAGGACAGGGGGCGCGGGTCAGCCCCAGCATTTT.

This rearrangement joins TRBV14 to TRBJ2-2; D might be TRBD1 (6 bases). V was trimmed by 2 bases and J by 4 bases, leaving 14 bases between them. Germline V CDR1 and CDR2: SGHDN, FVKESK. The CDR3 is 16 residues long. In nucleotides, the CDR3 is TGTGCCAGCAGCCAAAAAATAACAGGGTTCACCGGGGAGCTGTTTTTT. Amino acid sequence: CASSQKITGFTGELFF.